Sequencing of this T cell receptor beta chain was carried out in a study of beta chain features in type 1 diabetes. On the study more broadly: Patients were similar to healthy donors in age and gender (as well as in cell yields). Across the samples, some 98,000,000 sorted cells were examined in total. Study outcomes and limitations: Among all four CD4+ subsets, Type 1 diabetes patients had TCRB CDR3s that were moderately but significantly shorter.

The CDR3 contains 15 residues. V lost 5 bases and J 6 bases, leaving 17 bases between the germline ends. Per germline, CDR1 SGHVS and CDR2 FNYEAQ. This clone was recorded a few times. Its antigen is not identified. The authors reverse transcribed all of the isolated RNA, so sequencing captured expressed TCRB transcripts. Here immunoSEQ multiplex PCR was the method, and the copy in TCRdb shows in-frame clones only, minus some. The sample comprises about 700,000 clones, roughly 12% of which are singletons, and 0.02% to 0.025% rests with the top ten. The clonotype originates from a young man with type 1 diabetes. Material for sequencing was naive CD4+ T cells from blood. The gene calls are TRBV7-6 and TRBJ2-4, with D possibly matching TRBD2 (6 bases). CDR3 in amino acids: CASSPGGRWGNIQYF. The CDR3 DNA sequence: TGTGCCAGCAGCCCCGGGGGACGGTGGGGAAACATTCAGTACTTC.